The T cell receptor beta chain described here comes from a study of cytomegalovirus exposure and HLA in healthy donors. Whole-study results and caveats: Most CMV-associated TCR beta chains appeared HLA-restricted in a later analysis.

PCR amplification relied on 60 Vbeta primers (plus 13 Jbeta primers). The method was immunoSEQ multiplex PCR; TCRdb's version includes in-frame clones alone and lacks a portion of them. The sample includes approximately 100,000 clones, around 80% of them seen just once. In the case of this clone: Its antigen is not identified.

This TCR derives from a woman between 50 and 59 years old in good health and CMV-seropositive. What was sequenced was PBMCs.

The CDR3 coding sequence is TGTGCCAGCAGTTTAGGGACTAGCTCAGATACGCAGTATTTT. Translating it yields CASSLGTSSDTQYF. This chain links TRBV27 with TRBJ2-3; 9 bases match TRBD2. The CDR3 has 14 amino acids. Per the germline V gene, CDR1 is MNHEY and CDR2 is SMNVEV (reference sequence). Trimming took 2 bases from V and 4 from J; bases not matched to a gene: 1.